Listed below are T cell receptor beta chains from one sample, sequenced in a study of blood T cells in healthy people across ages. MiXCR, run by TCRdb on the 5' RACE reads, gives a single entry per CDR3 protein. In the table there are approximately 1.5 million distinct CDR3 sequences, roughly a third of which are singletons. The sequencing input was blood. Source of these receptors: a woman aged 25 to 39 in good health. Each CDR3 is given without its conserved first and last residue. Clone sizes are given selectively: once, few, many, or a class where the clone is expanded.

size	V	J	CDR3
NA	TRBV20-1	TRBJ2-4	SASLGASKNIQY
few	TRBV27	TRBJ2-6	ASREQGRSGANVLT
NA	TRBV9	TRBJ1-1	ASSGGTGGGEAF
many	TRBV7-2	TRBJ2-7	ASSFFGGYEQY
few	TRBV5-1	TRBJ2-1	ASSIGSVGGEQF
many	TRBV20-1	TRBJ2-1	SALTSGKYYNEQF
NA	TRBV27	TRBJ2-1	ASSLLTFGTYNEQF
few	TRBV20-1	TRBJ2-6	SAGSRESFNVLT
few	TRBV5-1	TRBJ2-5	ASSLWTSGGYQETQY
NA	TRBV5-4	TRBJ2-1	ASSPEFRGYEQF
NA	TRBV12-3/TRBV12-4	TRBJ1-5	ASSLKAFNQPQH
NA	TRBV28	TRBJ2-2	ASSLDRLGENTGELF
few	TRBV4-1	TRBJ2-2	ASSQGRGQTGELF
NA	TRBV20-1	TRBJ2-7	SASQSRETYEQY
NA	TRBV28	TRBJ1-1	ASRPHTGVTEAF
NA	TRBV28	TRBJ2-1	ASSSRLADTIFSYNEQF
NA	TRBV7-8	TRBJ2-3	ASSLDSGGPSDTQY
many	TRBV10-3	TRBJ2-5	ATGARRGEETQY
few	TRBV5-1	TRBJ2-2	ASSWDARMDGELF
NA	TRBV7-3	TRBJ1-1	ASSLNDGGQAF
once	TRBV11-1	TRBJ2-1	ASSRDETAPDEQF
once	TRBV7-9	TRBJ2-3	ASSLLAGVLDTQY
NA	TRBV2	TRBJ2-5	ASSEPKAGVYEQY
few	TRBV15	TRBJ2-3	ATSRDGGAVGTDTQY
few	TRBV5-6	NA	ASSSLLAAYEQY
NA	TRBV14	TRBJ1-5	ASSRQGANQPQH
NA	TRBV7-9	TRBJ1-6	ASSSDTDNSPLH
NA	TRBV6-1	TRBJ2-7	ASSPGTSGGLFSYEQY
few	TRBV4-2	TRBJ2-5	ASSQDLETQD
NA	TRBV4-2	TRBJ2-1	ASSADTKAGVSYDEQF
few	TRBV5-5	TRBJ2-2	ASSLIGDTGELF
NA	TRBV3-1	TRBJ2-1	ASSQSPGTGGNEQF